This T cell receptor (beta chain) was sequenced in a study of T cells in Graves' hyperthyroidism and ophthalmopathy. V was pared by 5 bases and J by 6 bases, with 17 bases between. This CDR3 has 13 residues. Germline V lookup: CDR1 DFQATT, CDR2 SNEGSKA (reference sequence). This clonotype has ten or more counts. Amplified TCR beta CDR3 regions derived from RNA transcripts. Carried out on the TCR CDR3, a first-round RT-PCR used the HTBI primer set. TCRdb itself ran the multiplex PCR reads through MiXCR, one entry per CDR3 protein. The sample shows about 340,000 distinct CDR3 sequences, 18% of them seen only once.

This chain connects TRBV20-1 to TRBJ2-7; tentative D call: TRBD2 (6 bases). The sequenced sample consisted of blood. This receptor was taken from a woman aged 45-65 years with Graves' hyperthyroidism. CDR3 DNA: TGCAGTGCTTGGGACTCCCAAACGGGCGAGCAGTACTTC. Residues: CSAWDSQTGEQYF.